The next 14 T cell receptor beta chains were all read from a single sample in a study of breast tumors, draining lymph nodes, adjacent tissues. Axillary draining lymph nodes of breast cancer patients supplied the node samples. MiXCR was run by TCRdb on the multiplex PCR reads, yielding one entry per CDR3 protein. The data show approximately 230,000 distinct CDR3 sequences, 34% seen once. Sequenced sample: axillary lymph node tissue. These receptors all come from a female donor with breast cancer. Some clones in this sample may be carry-over from other donors' samples.

The V call is TRBV12-3 or TRBV12-4, the J call TRBJ2-7; D not resolved. With 6 bases removed from V and 5 bases from J, the gap between germline ends came to 14 bases. The CDR3 covers 13 residues. The CDR3 loop is CASSLIGAHEQYF. In DNA form, the CDR3 reads TGTGCCAGCAGCCTCATTGGAGCCCACGAGCAGTACTTC.

At least ten counts were recorded for this clonotype. This chain uses TRBV6-1 with TRBJ2-2; weak D call: TRBD1 (5 bases). The germline V and J ends were trimmed by 9 bases and 4 bases, with 15 bases remaining between them. Germline V CDR1 and CDR2: MNHNS, SASEGT. The CDR3 is 14 residues long. The CDR3 bases are TGTGCCAGTGACAGCCAACAGGTCACCGGGGAGCTGTTTTTT. This encodes CASDSQQVTGELFF.

As for this clonotype: This sequence may be a read error, since a much larger clone differs from it by one base. V and J are TRBV7-9 and TRBJ1-2, with D maybe TRBD1 (5 bases). The CDR3 loop spans 15 amino acids. Germline-derived CDR1 and CDR2 are SEHNR and FQNEAQ (reference sequence). CDR3 residues: CASSPRGGPGYGHTF. The CDR3 DNA sequence: TGTGCCAGCAGCCCCCGTGGGGGACCGGGATATGGCCACACCTTC.

The table lists this clonotype with many counts. The V call is TRBV4-1, the J call TRBJ1-6; D is uncertain. Trimming pared 1 base from V and 5 bases from J, leaving 9 bases between. Germline V gene sequence: CDR1 MGHRA, CDR2 YSYEKL. The CDR3 has 15 amino acids. CDR3 DNA: TGCGCCAGCAGCCAAGGGAACCGCAATAATTCACCCCTCCACTTT. Translated, it gives CASSQGNRNNSPLHF.

This clonotype occurred many times. V usage is TRBV7-3 and J usage is TRBJ2-7; D is undetermined. Germline-derived CDR1 and CDR2 are SGHTA and FQGTGA. V dropped 0 bases and J dropped 2 bases, with 8 bases sitting between them. The CDR3 sequence is 14 residues long. The CDR3: CASSLTVLPYEQYF. CDR3 bases: TGTGCCAGCAGCTTAACGGTGCTACCCTACGAGCAGTACTTC.

J is TRBJ1-2 and V is TRBV20-1, with D maybe TRBD1 (5 bases). Trimming stripped 0 bases from V and 8 bases from J, with 10 bases between. The germline V gene has CDR1 DFQATT and CDR2 SNEGSKA (reference sequence). CDR3 length: 12 residues. The CDR3 sequence: CSARDGARGYTF. In nucleotides, the CDR3 is TGCAGTGCTAGAGATGGGGCGAGGGGCTACACCTTC.

The rearrangement uses TRBV6-5 and TRBJ2-1; 7 nucleotides line up with TRBD2. CDR1 is MNHEY and CDR2 is SVGAGI in the germline V gene. The CDR3 runs 15 residues. The V and J ends lost 5 bases and 4 bases, in that order; junction bases with no gene match: 8. The CDR3 loop is CASSQSGLGYNEQFF. The CDR3 coding sequence is TGTGCCAGCAGTCAATCTGGACTAGGGTACAATGAGCAGTTCTTC.

This clonotype appeared many times. The gene calls are TRBV6-6 and TRBJ2-2, with 10 positions matching TRBD2. There are 16 residues in the CDR3. Germline V gene lookup returns CDR1 MNHNY and CDR2 SVGAGI (reference sequence). With V trimmed by 1 base and J by 3 bases, 2 bases remained unmatched. CDR3 coding DNA: TGTGCCAGCAGTTACTTCCTAGCGGGGGACACCGGGGAGCTGTTTTTT. This translates into CASSYFLAGDTGELFF.

This clonotype was counted ten times or more. This chain links TRBV12-3 or TRBV12-4 with TRBJ2-3, with D maybe TRBD2 (6 bases). The CDR3 spans 16 residues. Trimming pared 3 bases from V and 0 bases from J, leaving 13 bases between. Here the CDR3 reads CASSFGTHFSTDTQYF. The CDR3 DNA sequence: TGTGCCAGCAGTTTTGGGACTCACTTTAGCACAGATACGCAGTATTTT.

This clonotype was seen ten or more times. The chain joins TRBV11-3 to TRBJ2-2, with D perhaps TRBD1 (6 bases). Germline V gene data show CDR1 as SGHNT and CDR2 as YENEEA. Between the trimmed V and J ends, which lost 1 base and 0 bases, there was a span of 12 bases. The CDR3 covers 17 residues. CDR3 nucleotide sequence: TGTGCCAGCAGCTTAGTTTGGGGACATACGAACACCGGGGAGCTGTTTTTT. Translated, it gives CASSLVWGHTNTGELFF.

In this sample, this clonotype turned up many times. The chain couples TRBV7-2 to TRBJ2-1; TRBD1 matches at 10 bases. The germline gives CDR1 SGHTA, CDR2 FQGNSA. This CDR3 spans 17 amino acids. V gave up 3 bases and J gave up 4 bases; unmatched junction bases: 9. This chain's CDR3 is CASSFPTGTGVYNEQFF. CDR3 nucleotide sequence: TGTGCCAGCAGCTTCCCAACCGGGACAGGGGTGTACAATGAGCAGTTCTTC. Full variable domain (outside the CDR3, taken from reference TRBV7-2 and TRBJ2-1): GAGVSQSPSNKVTEKGKDVELRCDPISGHTALYWYRQSLGQGLEFLIYFQGNSAPDKSGLPSDRFSAERTGGSVSTLTIQRTQQEDSAVYLCASSFPTGTGVYNEQFFGPGTRLTVL.

J is TRBJ2-5 and V is TRBV2, with TRBD2 identical over 10 bases. The CDR3 is 17 residues long. Trimming cost V 7 bases and J 0 bases; bases outside gene matches: 11. The germline CDR1 and CDR2 sequences are SNHLY and FYNNEI. The CDR3 here is CASTGLAGASYQETQYF. The CDR3 nucleotides are TGTGCCAGCACTGGCCTAGCGGGGGCCTCGTACCAAGAGACCCAGTACTTC.

As to this clonotype: The DNA is omitted, as the CDR3 cannot be located on it reliably, and the CDR3 follows TCRdb's listing. CDR3 protein: CSAPLPGQGWGYTFGLFF. The V gene is TRBV20-1, the J gene TRBJ1-4; the table's D call, TRBD1, has no DNA check behind it. The CDR3 length is 18 residues, termini included. Germline V gene lookup returns CDR1 DFQATT and CDR2 SNEGSKA (reference sequence).

This clonotype occurred a few times. This may be a read error: a much more frequent sequence differs by one nucleotide. V usage is TRBV6-1 and J usage is TRBJ2-5, with D perhaps matching TRBD2 (6 bases). CDR1 is MNHNS, CDR2 SASEGT, per germline. This CDR3 spans 17 amino acids. Trimming took 5 bases from V and 7 from J, leaving 26 bases between them. This CDR3 reads CASSRLGPGTSIGTQYF. The CDR3 DNA sequence: TGTGCCAGCAGTCGCCTCGGTCCGGGGACTTCCATCGGGACCCAGTACTTC.